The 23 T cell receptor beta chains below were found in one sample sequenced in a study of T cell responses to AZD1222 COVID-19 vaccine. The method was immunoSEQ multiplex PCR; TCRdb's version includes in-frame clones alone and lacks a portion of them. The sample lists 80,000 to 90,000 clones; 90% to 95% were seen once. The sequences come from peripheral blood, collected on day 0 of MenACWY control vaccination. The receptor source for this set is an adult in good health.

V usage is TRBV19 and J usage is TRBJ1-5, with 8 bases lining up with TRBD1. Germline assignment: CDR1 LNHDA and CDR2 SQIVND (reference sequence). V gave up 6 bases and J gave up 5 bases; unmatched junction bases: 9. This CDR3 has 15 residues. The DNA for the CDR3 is TGTGCCAGTAGACCGGGGCAGGGGGCATATCAGCCCCAGCATTTT. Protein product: CASRPGQGAYQPQHF.

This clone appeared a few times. The CDR3 loop reads CASRAVSGGYTF. The CDR3 coding sequence is TGTGCCAGCAGGGCTGTAAGCGGGGGCTACACCTTC. This chain connects TRBV6-4 to TRBJ1-2; D is ambiguous. The germline V gene has CDR1 MRHNA and CDR2 SNTAGT. The CDR3 has 12 amino acids. Trimming removed 6 bases at V and 8 bases at J, with 13 bases between.

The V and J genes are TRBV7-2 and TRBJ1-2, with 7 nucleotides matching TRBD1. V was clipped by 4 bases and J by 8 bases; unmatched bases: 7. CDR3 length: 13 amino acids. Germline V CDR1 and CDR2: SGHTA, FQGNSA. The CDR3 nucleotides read TGTGCCAGCAGCTCCGAGGGGGCTAGGGGCTACACCTTC. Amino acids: CASSSEGARGYTF. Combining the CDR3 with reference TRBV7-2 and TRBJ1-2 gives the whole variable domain GAGVSQSPSNKVTEKGKDVELRCDPISGHTALYWYRQSLGQGLEFLIYFQGNSAPDKSGLPSDRFSAERTGGSVSTLTIQRTQQEDSAVYLCASSSEGARGYTFGSGTRLTVV.

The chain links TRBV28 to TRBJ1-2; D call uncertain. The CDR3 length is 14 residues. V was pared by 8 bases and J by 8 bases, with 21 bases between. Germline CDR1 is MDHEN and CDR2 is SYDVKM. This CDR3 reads CASWSRPRGWGYTF. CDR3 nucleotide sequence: TGTGCCAGCTGGAGTAGACCCCGCGGTTGGGGCTACACCTTC.

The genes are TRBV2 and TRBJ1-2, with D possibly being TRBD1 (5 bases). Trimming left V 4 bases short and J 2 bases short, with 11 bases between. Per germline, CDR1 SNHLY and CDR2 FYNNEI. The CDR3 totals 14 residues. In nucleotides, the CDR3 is TGTGCCAGCAGTGGGGTTCGGGGGAACTATGGCTACACCTTC. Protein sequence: CASSGVRGNYGYTF. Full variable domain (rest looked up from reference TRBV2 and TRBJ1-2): EPEVTQTPSHQVTQMGQEVILRCVPISNHLYFYWYRQILGQKVEFLVSFYNNEISEKSEIFDDQFSVERPDGSNFTLKIRSTKLEDSAMYFCASSGVRGNYGYTFGSGTRLTVV.

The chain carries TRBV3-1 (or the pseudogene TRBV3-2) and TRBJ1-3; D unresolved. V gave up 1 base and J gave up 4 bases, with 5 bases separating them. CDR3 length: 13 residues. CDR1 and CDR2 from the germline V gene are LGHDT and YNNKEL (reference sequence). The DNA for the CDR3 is TGTGCCAGCAGCCAAGGCGGGGGAAACACCATATATTTT. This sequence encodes CASSQGGGNTIYF.

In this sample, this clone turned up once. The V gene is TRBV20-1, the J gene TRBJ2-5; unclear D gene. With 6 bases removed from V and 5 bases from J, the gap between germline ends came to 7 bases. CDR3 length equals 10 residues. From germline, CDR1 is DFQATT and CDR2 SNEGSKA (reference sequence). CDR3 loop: CSAERETQYF. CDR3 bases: TGCAGTGCGGAGAGGGAGACCCAGTACTTC.

The CDR3 sequence: CASSRDSYNSPLHF. The DNA of the CDR3 is TGTGCCAGCAGCCGGGACAGCTATAATTCACCCCTCCACTTT. The chain combines TRBV7-2 with TRBJ1-6; TRBD1 matches 7 bases. CDR3 size: 14 residues. CDR1 and CDR2 (germline): SGHTA, FQGNSA. J was trimmed by 3 bases and V by 5 bases; bases with no gene match: 1.

The CDR3 nucleotides are TGTGCCAGTAGTATAGTACAGGGGGCTAACGGGGAGCTGTTTTTT. Protein sequence: CASSIVQGANGELFF. V and J are TRBV19 and TRBJ2-2; TRBD1 matches 9 bases. The CDR3 sequence is 15 residues long. Germline V gene data show CDR1 as LNHDA and CDR2 as SQIVND (reference sequence). The V and J ends lost 1 base and 7 bases, in that order; junction bases with no gene match: 4.

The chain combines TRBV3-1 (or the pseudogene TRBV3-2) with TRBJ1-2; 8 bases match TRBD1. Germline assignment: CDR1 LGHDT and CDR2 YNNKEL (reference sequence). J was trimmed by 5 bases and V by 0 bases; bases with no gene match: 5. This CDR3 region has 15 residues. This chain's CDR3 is CASSQDRGRRYGYTF. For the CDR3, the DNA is TGTGCCAGCAGCCAAGACAGGGGGCGTAGGTATGGCTACACCTTC.

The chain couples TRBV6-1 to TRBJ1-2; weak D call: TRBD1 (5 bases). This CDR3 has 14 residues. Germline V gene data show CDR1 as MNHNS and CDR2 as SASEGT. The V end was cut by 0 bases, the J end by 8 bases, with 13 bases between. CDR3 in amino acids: CASSEAQGPRGYTF. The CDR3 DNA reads TGTGCCAGCAGTGAAGCTCAGGGCCCCAGGGGCTACACCTTC.

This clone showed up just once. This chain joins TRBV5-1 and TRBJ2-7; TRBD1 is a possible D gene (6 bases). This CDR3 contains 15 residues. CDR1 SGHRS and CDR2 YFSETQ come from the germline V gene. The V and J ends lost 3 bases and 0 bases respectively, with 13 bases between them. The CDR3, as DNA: TGCGCCAGCAGCTGGACCGGGACACACTCCTACGAGCAGTACTTC. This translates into CASSWTGTHSYEQYF.

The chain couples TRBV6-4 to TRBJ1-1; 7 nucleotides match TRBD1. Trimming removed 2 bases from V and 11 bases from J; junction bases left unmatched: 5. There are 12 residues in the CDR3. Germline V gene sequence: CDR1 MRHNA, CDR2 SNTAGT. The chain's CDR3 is CASSDATGYAFF. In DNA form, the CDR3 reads TGTGCCAGCAGTGACGCGACAGGGTACGCTTTCTTT.

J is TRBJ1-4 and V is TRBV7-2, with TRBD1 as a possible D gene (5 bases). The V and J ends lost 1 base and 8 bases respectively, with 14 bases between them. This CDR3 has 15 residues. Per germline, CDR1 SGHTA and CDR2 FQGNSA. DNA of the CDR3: TGTGCCAGCAGCTTAGGGGGCCCCTTAACGGAAAAACTGTTTTTT. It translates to CASSLGGPLTEKLFF.

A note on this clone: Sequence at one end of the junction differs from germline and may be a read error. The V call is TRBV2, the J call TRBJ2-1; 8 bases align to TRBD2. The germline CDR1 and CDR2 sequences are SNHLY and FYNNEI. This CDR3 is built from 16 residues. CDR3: CATSPSGSSSYNEQFF. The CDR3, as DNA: TGTGCCACCAGTCCTAGCGGGTCAAGCTCCTACAATGAGCAGTTCTTC. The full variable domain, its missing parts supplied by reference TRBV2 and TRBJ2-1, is EPEVTQTPSHQVTQMGQEVILRCVPISNHLYFYWYRQILGQKVEFLVSFYNNEISEKSEIFDDQFSVERPDGSNFTLKIRSTKLEDSAMYFCATSPSGSSSYNEQFFGPGTRLTVL.

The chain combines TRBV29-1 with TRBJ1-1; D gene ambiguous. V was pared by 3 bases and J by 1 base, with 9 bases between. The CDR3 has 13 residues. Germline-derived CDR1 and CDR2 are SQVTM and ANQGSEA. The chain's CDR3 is CSVEPQGNTEAFF. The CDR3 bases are TGCAGCGTTGAGCCACAAGGGAACACTGAAGCTTTCTTT.

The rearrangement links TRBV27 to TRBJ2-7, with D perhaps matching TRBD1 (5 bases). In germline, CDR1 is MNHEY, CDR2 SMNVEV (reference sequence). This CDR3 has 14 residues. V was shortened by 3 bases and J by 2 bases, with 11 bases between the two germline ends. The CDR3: CASSFGRVPYEQYF. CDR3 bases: TGTGCCAGCAGTTTTGGCAGGGTTCCCTACGAGCAGTACTTC.

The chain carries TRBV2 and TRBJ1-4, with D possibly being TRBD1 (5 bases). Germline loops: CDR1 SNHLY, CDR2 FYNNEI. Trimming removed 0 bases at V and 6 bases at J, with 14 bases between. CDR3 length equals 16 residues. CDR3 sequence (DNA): TGTGCCAGCAGTGAAGCGGGAGGGGTTCGAGATGAAAAACTGTTTTTT. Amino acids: CASSEAGGVRDEKLFF. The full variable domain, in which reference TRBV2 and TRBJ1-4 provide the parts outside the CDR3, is EPEVTQTPSHQVTQMGQEVILRCVPISNHLYFYWYRQILGQKVEFLVSFYNNEISEKSEIFDDQFSVERPDGSNFTLKIRSTKLEDSAMYFCASSEAGGVRDEKLFFGSGTQLSVL.

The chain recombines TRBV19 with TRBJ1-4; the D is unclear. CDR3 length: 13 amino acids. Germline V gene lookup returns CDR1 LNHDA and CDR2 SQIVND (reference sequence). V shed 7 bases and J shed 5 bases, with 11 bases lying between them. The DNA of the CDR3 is TGTGCCAGTAACCTCGGTGGGAATGAAAAACTGTTTTTT. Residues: CASNLGGNEKLFF.

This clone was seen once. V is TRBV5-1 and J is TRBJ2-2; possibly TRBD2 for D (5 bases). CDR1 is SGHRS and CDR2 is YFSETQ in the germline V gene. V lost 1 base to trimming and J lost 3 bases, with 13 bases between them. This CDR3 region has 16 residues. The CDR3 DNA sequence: TGCGCCAGCAGCTTGTCCTTAGCGACCGACACCGGGGAGCTGTTTTTT. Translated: CASSLSLATDTGELFF.

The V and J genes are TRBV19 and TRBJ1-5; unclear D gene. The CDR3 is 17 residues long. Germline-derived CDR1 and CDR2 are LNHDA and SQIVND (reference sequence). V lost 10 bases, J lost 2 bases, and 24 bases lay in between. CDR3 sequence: CAIPGLRLLAGNQPQHF. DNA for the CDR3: TGTGCCATCCCGGGTCTCAGACTCCTGGCGGGCAATCAGCCCCAGCATTTT.

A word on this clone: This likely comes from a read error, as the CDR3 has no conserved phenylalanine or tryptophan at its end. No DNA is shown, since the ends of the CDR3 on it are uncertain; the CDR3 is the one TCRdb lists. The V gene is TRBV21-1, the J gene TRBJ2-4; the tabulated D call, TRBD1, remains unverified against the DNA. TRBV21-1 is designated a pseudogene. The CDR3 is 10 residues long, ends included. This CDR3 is CASSKAATVL.

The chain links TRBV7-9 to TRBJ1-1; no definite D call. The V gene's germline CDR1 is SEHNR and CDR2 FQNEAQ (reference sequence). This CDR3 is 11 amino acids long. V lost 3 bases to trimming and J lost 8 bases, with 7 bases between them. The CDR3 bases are TGTGCCAGCAGCTTTCCGGACGAAGCTTTCTTT. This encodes CASSFPDEAFF.